The rows below give T cell receptor beta chains drawn from one sample of a study of shared clonotypes between healthy human individuals. Clones were read by immunoSEQ multiplex PCR, and TCRdb kept only the in-frame ones, dropping some. Altogether about 1.1 million clones are present, 60% to 80% being singletons, with the ten largest covering over 0.8%. Specimen: memory CD4+ T cells from PBMCs. The source of these receptors is a man younger than 35 in good health. Some clones in this sample may be carry-over from other donors' samples. The CDR3 runs from the conserved cysteine through the conserved F or W. Each record gives: D gene, V gene, J gene, clone size, CDR3 DNA, CDR3 protein. D genes are given only for firm matches. Size is omitted from some rows. Given values are once, few, many or a class for expanded clones.

TRBD1,TRBV7-3,TRBJ2-1,NA,TGTGCCAGCAGCTTAAATCCGGGACAGATAAACAATGAGCAGTTCTTC,CASSLNPGQINNEQFF
NA,TRBV5-1,TRBJ1-3,NA,TGCGCCAGCAGCTCGGGAGGCTCTGGAAACACCATATATTTT,CASSSGGSGNTIYF
NA,TRBV2,TRBJ2-7,NA,TGTGCCAGCACAGCAGGGGCCTACGAGCAGTACTTC,CASTAGAYEQYF
TRBD1,TRBV5-1,TRBJ2-1,NA,TGCGCCAGCAGCTTGGCCGGGACAGGGGGCTCCGGTGAGCAGTTCTTC,CASSLAGTGGSGEQFF
TRBD1,TRBV29-1,TRBJ1-4,many,TGCAGCGCCAAGGGACAGGGGGTTGAAAAACTGTTTTTT,CSAKGQGVEKLFF
NA,TRBV4-2,TRBJ1-4,NA,TGTGCCAGCAGCCAAATAGGACCTAATGAAAAACTGTTTTTT,CASSQIGPNEKLFF
NA,TRBV7-2,TRBJ1-4,NA,TGTGCCAGCAGCTTAGCGGCCAGGGGACCCGCAACTAATGAAAAACTGTTTTTT,CASSLAARGPATNEKLFF
TRBD2,TRBV4-3,TRBJ2-7,NA,TGCGCCAGCAGCCAAACCGGGACTAGCGGGCTCGAGCAGTACTTC,CASSQTGTSGLEQYF
NA,TRBV18,TRBJ1-1,NA,TGTGCCAGCTCACCCTCGGGGGACGTGAACACTGAAGCTTTCTTT,CASSPSGDVNTEAFF
TRBD2,TRBV28,TRBJ2-1,NA,TGTGCCAGCAGCCCGGGAGGGTTCAACAATGAGCAGTTCTTC,CASSPGGFNNEQFF
TRBD2,TRBV6-6,TRBJ2-7,NA,TGTGCCAGCAGTAACCTAGCGGGCTCCTACGAGCAGTACTTC,CASSNLAGSYEQYF
TRBD1,TRBV7-2,TRBJ1-2,NA,TGTGCCAGCAGCAGGGACAGGGGGCGATGGGGCTACACCTTC,CASSRDRGRWGYTF
TRBD1,TRBV2,TRBJ1-1,few,TGTGCCAGCAGTGAAACAGGGGGAACTGAAGCTTTCTTT,CASSETGGTEAFF
TRBD1,TRBV6-5,TRBJ2-7,few,TGTGCCAGCAGTCCTTATACAGGGGGCACGTACGAGCAGTACTTC,CASSPYTGGTYEQYF
NA,TRBV25-1,TRBJ1-2,NA,TGTGCCAGCAGTATTACCCCGACAGTCTATGGCTACACCTTC,CASSITPTVYGYTF
NA,TRBV15,TRBJ1-4,NA,TGTGCCACTTCTAAGGGGGGAGCGGATGAAAAACTGTTTTTT,CATSKGGADEKLFF
NA,TRBV6-1,TRBJ2-7,NA,TGTGCCAGCAGTGATTGGGCCCCCTACGAGCAGTACTTC,CASSDWAPYEQYF
NA,TRBV28,TRBJ1-2,once,TGTGCCAGCAACCCCTCGACGACACGTGATAACTATGGCTACACCTTC,CASNPSTTRDNYGYTF
NA,TRBV20-1,TRBJ1-4,NA,TGCAGTGCTATTTCGAGGGAAAAACTGTTTTTT,CSAISREKLFF
NA,TRBV6-1,TRBJ2-1,once,TGTGCCAGCAGCCGACTAGTTATTGAGCAGTTCTTC,CASSRLVIEQFF
NA,TRBV19,TRBJ1-1,NA,TGTGCCAGTAGTTATGTGGGGACTGAAGCTTTCTTT,CASSYVGTEAFF
NA,TRBV27,TRBJ2-1,NA,TGTGCCAGCAGAACCGGGACTCGAGGGGGTTACAATGAGCAGTTCTTC,CASRTGTRGGYNEQFF
NA,TRBV6-5,TRBJ2-1,NA,TGTGCCAGCAGTACTAACGACGCCCGCAATGAGCAGTTCTTC,CASSTNDARNEQFF
NA,TRBV25-1,TRBJ2-3,NA,TGTGCCAGACGGATACCAGATACGCAGTATTTT,CARRIPDTQYF
NA,TRBV2,TRBJ2-3,NA,TGTGCCAGCAGTGCAGGCGGGACAAGCACAGATACGCAGTATTTT,CASSAGGTSTDTQYF
NA,TRBV27,TRBJ2-5,once,TGTGCCAGCAGTTTAGATCGCCAAGAGACCCAGTACTTC,CASSLDRQETQYF
TRBD1,TRBV18,TRBJ2-3,NA,TGTGCCAGCTCACGACGACAGGGCGAGACAGATACGCAGTATTTT,CASSRRQGETDTQYF
NA,TRBV18,TRBJ1-5,NA,TGTGCCAGCTCACTCTTCCTCGTCGACAGCTTCGATCAGCCCCAGCATTTT,CASSLFLVDSFDQPQHF
NA,TRBV15,TRBJ2-5,many,TGTGCCACCAGCAGAGAACGACAGGGAGGAGAGACCCAGTACTTC,CATSRERQGGETQYF